The present entry profiles one TCR beta chain with its context. What it recognizes is unknown. The method was immunoSEQ multiplex PCR; TCRdb's version includes in-frame clones alone and lacks a portion of them. This sample has just over 35,000 clones, with less than 85% found just once. The investigators sampled blood at baseline, at cycle 4 day 1, and at cycle 7 day 1. The record originates from a study of OX40 agonist ivuxolimab in advanced cancers. Study at large: The dose-escalation cohort was around 83% male, with a mean age of approximately 61 years, ranging about 23 to 90.

The ends were cut back, 4 bases at V and 7 bases at J, with 9 bases in the middle. Germline V gene sequence: CDR1 SGHDT, CDR2 YYEEEE. The CDR3 sequence is 12 residues long. General study points: Nonresponders, in some cases, also had low normalized T-cell clonal expansion.

The sample in question was CD4+ or CD8+ T cells sorted from blood, obtained in a trial of the OX40 agonist ivuxolimab. The TCR was taken from an adult with an advanced solid tumor such as melanoma, head and neck, liver or kidney cancer. This chain links TRBV5-6 with TRBJ1-5; D not resolved. The CDR3 protein is CASSITGQPQHF. CDR3 DNA sequence: TGTGCCAGCAGCATTACCGGGCAGCCCCAGCATTTT.